This entry lists 15 T cell receptor beta chains sequenced from one sample in a study of cytomegalovirus exposure and HLA in healthy donors. The PCR was carried out with 60 Vbeta primers and 13 Jbeta primers. Repertoires were generated with immunoSEQ multiplex PCR, while TCRdb's copy carries only in-frame clones and drops some. In total, the table holds some 76,000 clones. Material: PBMCs. These receptors were obtained from a boy aged 5-17 years in good health and CMV-seronegative.

About this clone itself: The junction shows a germline mismatch at one end, possibly a read error. This chain joins TRBV4-3 and TRBJ2-1, with D possibly matching TRBD2 (6 bases). This CDR3 is 15 amino acids long. Germline CDR1 and CDR2: LGHNA and YSLEER. The CDR3 sequence is CASSQGGNSDNEQFF. CDR3 coding DNA: TGCGCCAGCAGCCAGGGCGGGAACTCCGACAATGAGCAGTTCTTC.

This rearrangement joins TRBV19 to TRBJ1-1; the D gene is possibly TRBD1 (5 bases). The germline V gene has CDR1 LNHDA and CDR2 SQIVND (reference sequence). The germline V and J ends were trimmed by 1 base and 5 bases, with 11 bases remaining between them. CDR3 length: 14 amino acids. The CDR3 DNA is TGTGCCAGTAGTATAGGTTTGGGGGGGACTGAAGCTTTCTTT. It codes for CASSIGLGGTEAFF. Variable domain in full (rest from reference TRBV19 and TRBJ1-1): DGGITQSPKYLFRKEGQNVTLSCEQNLNHDAMYWYRQDPGQGLRLIYYSQIVNDFQKGDIAEGYSVSREKKESFPLTVTSAQKNPTAFYLCASSIGLGGTEAFFGQGTRLTVV.

V is TRBV19 and J is TRBJ2-7, with 7 bases fitting TRBD2. CDR3 length equals 15 residues. Germline lookup yields CDR1 LNHDA and CDR2 SQIVND (reference sequence). The J segment lost 3 bases and the V segment lost 5 bases, leaving 10 bases of the junction unmatched. Here the CDR3 DNA reads TGTGCCAGTAGTTATGGGCCTAGCGGCCACTACGAGCAGTACTTC. It is translated as CASSYGPSGHYEQYF.

As for this clone: Germline and junction disagree at one end, which may indicate a read error. CDR3 residues: CASSQEGQGTDKQYF. In DNA form, the CDR3 reads TGTGCCAGCAGCCAAGAAGGTCAGGGCACAGATAAGCAGTATTTT. The gene calls are TRBV4-2 and TRBJ2-3, with D possibly being TRBD1 (5 bases). CDR1 and CDR2 from the germline V gene are LGHNA and YNFKEQ. This CDR3 comprises 15 residues.

The V call is TRBV4-3, the J call TRBJ1-2; TRBD1 agrees at 7 bases. The ends lost 4 bases at V and 4 bases at J; junction bases unmatched: 3. This CDR3 spans 13 amino acids. Germline V CDR1 and CDR2: LGHNA, YSLEER. The CDR3 DNA is TGCGCCAGCAGCCCAGACAGGGCCTATGGCTACACCTTC. Protein: CASSPDRAYGYTF.

The chain combines TRBV6-5 with TRBJ1-2; the D is unclear. The V end was cut by 0 bases, the J end by 2 bases, with 7 bases between. CDR1 is MNHEY and CDR2 is SVGAGI in the germline V gene. This CDR3 comprises 14 residues. The CDR3 protein is CASSYSTQNYGYTF. CDR3 nucleotide sequence: TGTGCCAGCAGTTACTCGACACAGAACTATGGCTACACCTTC.

Note on this clone: A junction boundary mismatches the germline segment, possibly from a read error. This chain uses TRBV7-9 with TRBJ2-2; possibly TRBD1 for D (6 bases). Germline CDR1 is SEHNR and CDR2 is FQNEAQ (reference sequence). The CDR3 is 14 residues long. This CDR3 reads CASRETGNPGELFF. For the CDR3, the DNA is TGTGCCAGCAGGGAAACAGGGAACCCCGGGGAGCTGTTTTTT.

The J gene is TRBJ2-1, the V gene TRBV5-4; 13 bases agree with TRBD2. Germline CDR1 SGHNT, CDR2 YYREEE (reference sequence). V was pared by 4 bases and J by 9 bases, with 7 bases of the junction left unmatched. This CDR3 has 15 residues. The CDR3 coding sequence is TGTGCCAGCAGCATTCCACTAGCGGGAGGGAGTGAGCAGTTCTTC. Translated: CASSIPLAGGSEQFF.

The genes are TRBV9 and TRBJ1-2; TRBD1 agrees at 11 bases. V dropped 5 bases and J dropped 5; count of bases not matched to a gene: 2. Germline V gene sequence: CDR1 SGDLS, CDR2 YYNGEE. The CDR3 is made up of 13 amino acids. The CDR3 is CASRGTGGYGYTF. The CDR3 DNA follows: TGTGCCAGCAGGGGGACAGGGGGATATGGCTACACCTTC. Full variable domain (missing parts from reference TRBV9 and TRBJ1-2): DSGVTQTPKHLITATGQRVTLRCSPRSGDLSVYWYQQSLDQGLQFLIQYYNGEERAKGNILERFSAQQFPDLHSELNLSSLELGDSALYFCASRGTGGYGYTFGSGTRLTVV.

This CDR3 is CASTEAGGRGEAFF. CDR3 DNA: TGTGCCAGTACCGAGGCAGGGGGAAGAGGTGAAGCTTTCTTT. This chain connects TRBV19 to TRBJ1-1; 7 nucleotides agree with TRBD1. J lost 7 bases, V lost 7 bases, and 12 bases had no gene match. The CDR3 consists of 14 residues. Germline V CDR1 and CDR2: LNHDA, SQIVND (reference sequence).

The chain employs TRBV5-4 and TRBJ2-7; weak D call: TRBD2 (6 bases). Germline CDR1 SGHNT, CDR2 YYREEE (reference sequence). V was cut by 4 bases and J by 0 bases, with 14 bases left in between. This CDR3 comprises 15 residues. The CDR3 sequence: CASSGSGASSYEQYF. The CDR3 nucleotides read TGTGCCAGCAGCGGTAGCGGCGCTAGCTCCTACGAGCAGTACTTC.

The chain has TRBV4-3 and TRBJ2-2; D gene unclear. There are 16 residues in the CDR3. Germline V lookup: CDR1 LGHNA, CDR2 YSLEER. The V and J ends lost 0 bases and 1 base respectively, with 9 bases between them. CDR3 coding DNA: TGCGCCAGCAGCCAAGATCCGCAGATGAACACCGGGGAGCTGTTTTTT. Its protein is CASSQDPQMNTGELFF.

V and J are TRBV6-1 and TRBJ2-7; 10 bases line up with TRBD1. The V segment lost 3 bases and the J segment 5 bases; nucleotides outside the gene matches: 7. The CDR3 is made up of 15 amino acids. Germline V gene lookup returns CDR1 MNHNS and CDR2 SASEGT. The CDR3 spells CASSDIPGQGNEQYF. The DNA for the CDR3 is TGTGCCAGCAGTGACATTCCGGGACAGGGGAACGAGCAGTACTTC.

The chain recombines TRBV7-9 with TRBJ1-2; TRBD1 is a possible D gene (5 bases). V dropped 2 bases and J dropped 2 bases, with 12 bases sitting between them. In germline, CDR1 is SEHNR, CDR2 FQNEAQ (reference sequence). This CDR3 is 15 amino acids long. The CDR3 loop reads CASSLSGDSNYGYTF. The DNA of the CDR3 is TGTGCCAGCAGCTTATCGGGGGACTCCAACTATGGCTACACCTTC.

V gene TRBV2 combines with J gene TRBJ2-7; TRBD1 is a possible D gene (6 bases). V shed 7 bases and J shed 3 bases, with 19 bases lying between them. This CDR3 is built from 15 residues. CDR1 is SNHLY, CDR2 FYNNEI, per germline. The CDR3 protein is CASTRDTTILYEQYF. CDR3 coding DNA: TGTGCCAGCACCCGGGACACCACAATTCTCTACGAGCAGTACTTC.